What follows is one T cell receptor (beta chain) and its context. Per the original data handling: The authors estimated nucleated cell counts from reference gene primer amplification. TCRdb keeps only in-frame clones here, not all; method: immunoSEQ multiplex PCR. V, J and clone size reflect that table, while D and trimming were determined from the DNA. This sample has fewer than 250,000 clones, with around nine tenths found just once. This sample stems from a study of blood T cell repertoires in COVID-19. Study-wide context: Acute and convalescent COVID-19 samples came from the United States, Italy and Spain. T cells, B-cell-depleted T cells, or PBMCs provided the cDNA or gDNA that served as material.

The J segment lost 0 bases and the V segment lost 5 bases, leaving 4 bases of the junction unmatched. The germline V gene encodes CDR1 MNHNY and CDR2 SVGAGI (reference sequence). The CDR3 covers 17 residues. The receptor was isolated from a man in his fifties or sixties who had recovered from COVID-19. The chain is built from TRBV6-6 and TRBJ2-3; 14 nucleotides line up with TRBD2. The sample was peripheral blood. The CDR3: CASSPRLAGGSTDTQYF. CDR3 bases: TGTGCCAGCAGTCCCCGACTAGCGGGAGGGAGCACAGATACGCAGTATTTT.